The 21 T cell receptor beta chains presented below share a single source sample, sequenced in a study of identifying expanded T cells in peripheral blood. The data were produced by immunoSEQ multiplex PCR, yet TCRdb's version contains in-frame clones alone and is incomplete. The repertoire holds 50,000 to 60,000 clones, with about four fifths as singletons. Input material: blood. Every receptor here comes from a person aged 18 to 75 in good health.

This chain uses TRBV23-1 with TRBJ2-1; 8 bases map to TRBD2. TRBV23-1 is identified as an open reading frame with a role that is uncertain. The CDR3 contains 16 residues. Unmatched junction bases numbered 11, after V lost 4 bases and J lost 6 bases. Written as DNA, the CDR3 is TGCGCCAGCAGTCCCCCGGGAGGGGTTGGGTGCAATGAGCAGTTCTTC. Protein sequence: CASSPPGGVGCNEQFF.

This chain joins TRBV25-1 and TRBJ1-4; the D gene is possibly TRBD1 (6 bases). The V gene's germline CDR1 is MGHDK and CDR2 SYGVNS. Trimming stripped 3 bases from V and 8 bases from J, with 16 bases between. The CDR3 is 15 residues long. The CDR3 here is CASSEGSGEVEKLFF. The CDR3 coding sequence is TGTGCCAGCAGTGAGGGGTCAGGGGAGGTGGAAAAACTGTTTTTT. The whole variable domain, remainder taken from reference TRBV25-1 and TRBJ1-4, is EADIYQTPRYLVIGTGKKITLECSQTMGHDKMYWYQQDPGMELHLIHYSYGVNSTEKGDLSSESTVSRIRTEHFPLTLESARPSHTSQYLCASSEGSGEVEKLFFGSGTQLSVL.

The chain recombines TRBV5-1 with TRBJ1-2; D is perhaps TRBD1 (5 bases). The germline V gene has CDR1 SGHRS and CDR2 YFSETQ. This CDR3 is 15 amino acids long. The V gene lost 6 bases and the J gene lost 0 bases, with 15 bases spanning the gap. The CDR3 is CASTPAQGPNYGYTF. In DNA form, the CDR3 reads TGCGCCAGCACCCCCGCGCAGGGTCCTAACTATGGCTACACCTTC.

The rearrangement uses TRBV7-2 and TRBJ1-2; D is possibly TRBD1 (5 bases). This CDR3 is 15 amino acids long. The V end was cut by 4 bases, the J end by 1 base, with 13 bases between. Germline CDR1 is SGHTA and CDR2 is FQGNSA. The CDR3 DNA reads as TGTGCCAGCAGCTCGTGGACAACTGATAACTATGGCTACACCTTC. Its protein is CASSSWTTDNYGYTF.

The rearrangement links TRBV29-1 to TRBJ2-7; 11 positions match TRBD2. Trimming cost V 4 bases and J 1 base; bases outside gene matches: 3. Looked up from germline, CDR1 is SQVTM and CDR2 is ANQGSEA. CDR3 size: 14 residues. The CDR3 region has the DNA TGCAGCGTTGGGGGGACTAGCGGATCCTACGAGCAGTACTTC. Protein product: CSVGGTSGSYEQYF.

This rearrangement joins TRBV18 to TRBJ2-7; no clear D gene. The germline V and J ends were trimmed by 0 bases and 3 bases, with 9 bases remaining between them. This CDR3 spans 14 amino acids. CDR1 and CDR2 (germline): KGHSH, LQKENI. The CDR3 DNA reads as TGTGCCAGCTCACCACCAGAGATCAACTACGAGCAGTACTTC. Amino acids: CASSPPEINYEQYF. The whole variable domain, filled in from reference TRBV18 and TRBJ2-7, reads NAGVMQNPRHLVRRRGQEARLRCSPMKGHSHVYWYRQLPEEGLKFMVYLQKENIIDESGMPKERFSAEFPKEGPSILRIQQVVRGDSAAYFCASSPPEINYEQYFGPGTRLTVT.

The rearrangement uses TRBV27 and TRBJ2-1; D might be TRBD1 or TRBD2, each matching 5 bases. V lost 4 bases and J lost 7, with 17 bases in between. The CDR3 length is 15 residues. Germline CDR1 is MNHEY and CDR2 is SMNVEV (reference sequence). The CDR3 DNA follows: TGTGCCAGCAGTTCACAGGTAGGGAGTCCTAATGAGCAGTTCTTC. It encodes CASSSQVGSPNEQFF.

In its sample, this clone was seen once. The chain is built from TRBV7-2 and TRBJ2-7, with D unclear. V lost 4 bases, J lost 2 bases, and 12 bases lay in between. The CDR3 runs to 14 residues. Germline CDR1 reads SGHTA; CDR2 reads FQGNSA. The DNA of the CDR3 is TGTGCCAGCAGCTCAGGCCGGCTCACCTACGAGCAGTACTTC. This gives the protein CASSSGRLTYEQYF.

The chain joins TRBV5-1 to TRBJ2-5, with D possibly being TRBD1 (6 bases). The CDR3 covers 14 residues. The V end lost 4 bases, the J end lost 1 base, and 11 bases lay between the germline ends. CDR1 and CDR2 from the germline V gene are SGHRS and YFSETQ. CDR3 loop: CASSQTGSQETQYF. CDR3 in DNA: TGCGCCAGCAGCCAAACAGGGAGCCAAGAGACCCAGTACTTC.

Only one count was recorded for this clone. The chain employs TRBV4-2 and TRBJ2-2; 14 bases match TRBD2. This CDR3 is 19 amino acids long. Germline CDR1 and CDR2: LGHNA and YNFKEQ. After removal of 5 bases from V and 4 bases from J, the junction contained 12 bases not matched to a gene. The DNA of the CDR3 is TGTGCCAGCAGCGCGCAAGGGACTAGCGGGAGCGCGGGCACCGGGGAGCTGTTTTTT. Translating it yields CASSAQGTSGSAGTGELFF.

This clone has only a few counts. The chain combines TRBV21-1 with TRBJ2-1; TRBD2 is the table's D call and was not checked against the DNA. TRBV21-1 is designated a pseudogene. The CDR3 totals 17 residues. As DNA, the CDR3 is TGTGCCAGCAGCAAAAGGACTAGCGGGAGCTCCTACAATGAGCAGTTCTTC. Amino acids: CASSKRTSGSSYNEQFF.

V is TRBV4-2 and J is TRBJ1-2, with 9 nucleotides matching TRBD1. Germline CDR1 reads LGHNA; CDR2 reads YNFKEQ. The CDR3 has 15 residues. V was clipped by 4 bases and J by 3 bases; unmatched bases: 6. CDR3 nucleotides: TGTGCCAGCAGCCCCCGGACAGGGGTACACTATGGCTACACCTTC. This encodes CASSPRTGVHYGYTF.

This rearrangement joins TRBV4-2 to TRBJ1-3; 8 nucleotides line up with TRBD1. CDR3 size: 16 residues. Germline loops: CDR1 LGHNA, CDR2 YNFKEQ. The V and J ends lost 2 bases and 4 bases, in that order; junction bases with no gene match: 7. CDR3 nucleotides: TGTGCCAGCAGCCAATGGACAGGGCCTTCGGGAAACACCATATATTTT. Translation gives CASSQWTGPSGNTIYF.

V is TRBV11-2 and J is TRBJ2-3; D is uncertain. In germline, CDR1 is SGHAT, CDR2 FQNNGV. Trimming left V 5 bases short and J 0 bases short, with 6 bases between. CDR3 length: 13 residues. The CDR3 nucleotides are TGTGCCAGCAGCCCGCCTAGCACAGATACGCAGTATTTT. Its protein product is CASSPPSTDTQYF.

The CDR3 nucleotides are TGTGCCAGCAGCCTCCCGGGCAGGGGCTATGGCTACACCTTC. Encoded protein: CASSLPGRGYGYTF. The chain employs TRBV28 and TRBJ1-2; tentative D call: TRBD1 (6 bases). V lost 6 bases and J lost 4, with 15 bases in between. CDR1 and CDR2 (germline): MDHEN, SYDVKM. This CDR3 spans 14 amino acids.

This chain connects TRBV5-1 to TRBJ2-1, with 8 bases lining up with TRBD1. The CDR3 contains 15 residues. V dropped 4 bases and J dropped 1; count of bases not matched to a gene: 4. Per the germline V gene, CDR1 is SGHRS and CDR2 is YFSETQ. The CDR3 DNA reads as TGCGCCAGCAGCCCGACAGGGGTGTCCTACAATGAGCAGTTCTTC. The encoded protein is CASSPTGVSYNEQFF.

CDR3: CASSFQGTDTQYF. For the CDR3, the DNA is TGTGCCAGCAGTTTCCAGGGCACAGATACGCAGTATTTT. The rearrangement uses TRBV25-1 and TRBJ2-3; D ambiguous. The CDR3 contains 13 residues. V was trimmed by 5 bases and J by 1 base, leaving 7 bases between them. Germline CDR1 MGHDK, CDR2 SYGVNS.

This clone was observed at least ten times. This chain connects TRBV4-1 to TRBJ1-1; 8 bases are shared with TRBD1. Germline V gene sequence: CDR1 MGHRA, CDR2 YSYEKL. The CDR3 is 16 amino acids. V shed 0 bases and J 5 bases; nucleotides not matched to a gene: 8. CDR3 bases: TGCGCCAGCAGCCAAGAGCTGGGCAGGGGGCAAACTGAAGCTTTCTTT. Amino acid sequence: CASSQELGRGQTEAFF.

The chain joins TRBV5-4 to TRBJ2-3; 7 bases fit TRBD1. CDR1 and CDR2 from the germline V gene are SGHNT and YYREEE (reference sequence). V gave up 5 bases and J gave up 3 bases; unmatched junction bases: 21. The CDR3 has 19 amino acids. The CDR3 DNA reads TGTGCCAGCAGGTGGTCAACACCGCAGGGGGTAGCCCTGACAGATACGCAGTATTTT. Translation gives CASRWSTPQGVALTDTQYF.

The chain carries TRBV5-6 and TRBJ2-7; the D gene is possibly TRBD2 (5 bases). This CDR3 is built from 15 residues. CDR1 and CDR2 (germline): SGHDT, YYEEEE. Trimming pared 5 bases from V and 6 bases from J, leaving 21 bases between. CDR3 DNA: TGTGCCAGCAGGAAATCGGGATTCGGATCGGTCGAGCAGTACTTC. Translating it yields CASRKSGFGSVEQYF.

The chain has TRBV2 and TRBJ2-1; 8 bases align to TRBD2. The V and J ends lost 2 bases and 6 bases, in that order; junction bases with no gene match: 6. The CDR3 is 15 residues long. Germline values: CDR1 SNHLY, CDR2 FYNNEI. In DNA, the CDR3 is TGTGCCAGCAGTGAATTAAGCGGGAGTGCCAATGAGCAGTTCTTC. This sequence encodes CASSELSGSANEQFF.